This is a list of T cell receptor beta chains from one sample in a study of cytomegalovirus exposure and HLA in healthy donors. TCRdb's table, derived via immunoSEQ multiplex PCR, lists solely in-frame clones and lacks some. The table has approximately 210,000 clones, 70% to 80% seen once. Sequencing was done on a sample of PBMCs. The receptors derive from a girl aged 10 to 17 in good health and CMV-seropositive. Both conserved end residues are part of each CDR3. A D gene is named only where the DNA matches it firmly. Clone size appears in some rows only: once, few, many, or a class for an expanded clone.

TGTGCCAGCAGCTCGACTAGCTCCAGCACAGATACGCAGTATTTT	CASSSTSSSTDTQYF	TRBD2	TRBV7-2	NA	TRBJ2-3
TGTGCCATCAGTGAGTCGAGCGGTAACAATCAGCCCCAGCATTTT	CAISESSGNNQPQHF	NA	TRBV10-3	NA	TRBJ1-5
TGTGCCAGCAGCACACCCACAGGCTCGGTCGTTCGGGCTTTCTTT	CASSTPTGSVVRAFF	NA	TRBV7-2	few	TRBJ1-1
TGTGCCAGCAGCGACAGGGTTGAGCAGTTCTTC	CASSDRVEQFF	TRBD1	TRBV7-2	NA	TRBJ2-1
TGTGCCAGCAACCTGGGACTCCGACATGAGCAGTTCTTC	CASNLGLRHEQFF	NA	TRBV11-3	NA	TRBJ2-1
TGTGCCAGCAGCACGTGGGGACTAGCGGAGGTGGATGAGCAGTTCTTC	CASSTWGLAEVDEQFF	TRBD2	TRBV5-4	NA	TRBJ2-1
TGTGCCGGGGGTTTGGCGGGGGGGTACAATGAGCAGTTCTTC	CAGGLAGGYNEQFF	TRBD2	TRBV30	NA	TRBJ2-1
TGTGCCAGCAGCCCCTGGGGGGGATATGGTGAAAAACTGTTTTTT	CASSPWGGYGEKLFF	NA	TRBV7-2	NA	TRBJ1-4
TGTGCCAGCAGCTTGACGGGAAAATTCTCTAATGAAAAACTGTTTTTT	CASSLTGKFSNEKLFF	NA	TRBV5-6	few	TRBJ1-4
TGTGCCAGCAGCTGGGGACAGGGGAACACTGAAGCTTTCTTT	CASSWGQGNTEAFF	TRBD1	TRBV7-2	NA	TRBJ1-1
TGTGCCAGTAGTTCGACAGGGGGTAATGAGCAGTTCTTC	CASSSTGGNEQFF	TRBD1	TRBV19	few	TRBJ2-1
TGTGCCAGCAGCTTAGGGGCGCAAAACTACGAGCAGTACTTC	CASSLGAQNYEQYF	NA	TRBV7-9	NA	TRBJ2-7
TGCGCCAGCAGTGTTGGGGGGGGCGGGGGCGAGCAGTACTTC	CASSVGGGGGEQYF	NA	TRBV10-1	once	TRBJ2-7
TGTGCCAGCAGCTTAGGCGGGGCCCCGGGCAATCAGCCCCAGCATTTT	CASSLGGAPGNQPQHF	NA	TRBV7-2	NA	TRBJ1-5
TGCGCCAGCAGCCAAACGGACAGGCTAGGTCCGAAAAACATTCAGTACTTC	CASSQTDRLGPKNIQYF	TRBD1	TRBV4-3	NA	TRBJ2-4
TGCGCCAGCAGTGCGGTGAAGGGAGCCCTAAACTCCTACGAGCAGTACTTC	CASSAVKGALNSYEQYF	NA	TRBV10-1	NA	TRBJ2-7
TGTGCCAGCGGGACCCCTGGACAGGGGGCTAAGTTGGCTTTCTTT	CASGTPGQGAKLAFF	TRBD1	TRBV5-4	NA	TRBJ1-1
TGTGCCAGCAGGAAGGGGTCGCATTCACCCCTCCACTTT	CASRKGSHSPLHF	NA	TRBV6-5	NA	TRBJ1-6
TGTGCCATCAGTGGAACGGCAGGGGGCATTGGAAACACCATATATTTT	CAISGTAGGIGNTIYF	TRBD1	TRBV10-3	NA	TRBJ1-3
TGTGCCAGCAGTGACACTAGCGGGGGGAGAAAACACGAGCAGTTCTTC	CASSDTSGGRKHEQFF	TRBD2	TRBV6-4	once	TRBJ2-1
TGTGCCAGCAGCTTAACGCAGGGAGGCCAGCCCCAGCATTTT	CASSLTQGGQPQHF	NA	TRBV5-6	NA	TRBJ1-5
TGTGCCAGCAGTGTTGGACAGGGGGCAGATACGCAGTATTTT	CASSVGQGADTQYF	TRBD1	TRBV6-1	few	TRBJ2-3
TGCGCCAGCAGTCCTCGGGGGGCCAAAAACATTCAGTACTTC	CASSPRGAKNIQYF	NA	TRBV10-1	once	TRBJ2-4
TGCGCCAGCAGCCTCCGGGTAGGGGAGGGTGGCTACACCTTC	CASSLRVGEGGYTF	NA	TRBV4-1	NA	TRBJ1-2
TGTGCCAGTAGCGGGGGGGACACCGGGGAGCTGTTTTTT	CASSGGDTGELFF	TRBD2	TRBV6-1	NA	TRBJ2-2
TGTGCCAGCAGCTTCTGGACAGGGGAGGCCAAAAACATTCAGTACTTC	CASSFWTGEAKNIQYF	TRBD1	TRBV7-2	NA	TRBJ2-4